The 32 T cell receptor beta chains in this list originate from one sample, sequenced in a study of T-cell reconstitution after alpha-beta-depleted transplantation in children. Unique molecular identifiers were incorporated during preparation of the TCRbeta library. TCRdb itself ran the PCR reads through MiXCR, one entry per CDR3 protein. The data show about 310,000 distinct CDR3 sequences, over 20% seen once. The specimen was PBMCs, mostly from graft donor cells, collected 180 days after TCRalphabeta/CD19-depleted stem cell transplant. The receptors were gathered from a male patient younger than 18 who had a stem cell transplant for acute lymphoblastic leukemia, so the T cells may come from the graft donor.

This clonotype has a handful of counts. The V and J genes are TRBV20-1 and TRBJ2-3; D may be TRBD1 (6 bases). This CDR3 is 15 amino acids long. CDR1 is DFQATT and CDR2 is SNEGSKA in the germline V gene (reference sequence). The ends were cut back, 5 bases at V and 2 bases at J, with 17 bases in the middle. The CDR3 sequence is CSAYAGTLVTDTQYF. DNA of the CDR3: TGCAGTGCTTACGCTGGGACACTTGTCACAGATACGCAGTATTTT.

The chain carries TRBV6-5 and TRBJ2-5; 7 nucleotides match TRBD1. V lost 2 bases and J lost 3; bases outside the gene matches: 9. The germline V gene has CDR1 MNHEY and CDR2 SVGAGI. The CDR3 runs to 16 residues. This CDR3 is CASSYHRGQPKETQYF. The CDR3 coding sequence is TGTGCCAGCAGTTACCATCGGGGACAGCCCAAAGAGACCCAGTACTTC.

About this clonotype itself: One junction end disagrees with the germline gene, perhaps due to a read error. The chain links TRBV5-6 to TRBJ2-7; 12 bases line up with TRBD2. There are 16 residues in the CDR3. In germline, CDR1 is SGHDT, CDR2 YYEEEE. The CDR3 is CPSSGLTSGSSYEQYF. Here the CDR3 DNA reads TGTCCCAGCAGCGGACTGACTAGCGGGAGCTCCTACGAGCAGTACTTC.

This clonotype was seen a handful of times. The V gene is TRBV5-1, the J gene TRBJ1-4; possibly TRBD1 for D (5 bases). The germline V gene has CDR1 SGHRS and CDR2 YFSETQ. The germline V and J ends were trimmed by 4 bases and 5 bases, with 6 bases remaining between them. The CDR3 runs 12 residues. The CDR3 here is CASSRDNEKLFF. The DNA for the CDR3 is TGCGCCAGCAGCCGGGACAATGAAAAACTGTTTTTT.

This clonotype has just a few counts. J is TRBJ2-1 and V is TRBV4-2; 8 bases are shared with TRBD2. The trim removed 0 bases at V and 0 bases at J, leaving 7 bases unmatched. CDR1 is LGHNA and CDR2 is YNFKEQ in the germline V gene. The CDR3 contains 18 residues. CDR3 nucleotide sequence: TGTGCCAGCAGCCAAGATAGGGCCGGGACTAGCTCCTACAATGAGCAGTTCTTC. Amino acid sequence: CASSQDRAGTSSYNEQFF.

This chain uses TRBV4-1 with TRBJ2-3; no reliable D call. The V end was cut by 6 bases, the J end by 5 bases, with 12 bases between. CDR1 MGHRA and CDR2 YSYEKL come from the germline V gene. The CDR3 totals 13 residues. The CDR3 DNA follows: TGCGCCAGCAGTGTCCACGTTGGAGATACGCAGTATTTT. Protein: CASSVHVGDTQYF.

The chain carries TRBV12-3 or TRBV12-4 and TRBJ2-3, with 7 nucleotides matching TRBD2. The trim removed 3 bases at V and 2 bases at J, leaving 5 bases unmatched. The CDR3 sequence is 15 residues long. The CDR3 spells CASSFMGGVTDTQYF. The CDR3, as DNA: TGTGCCAGCAGTTTTATGGGAGGGGTCACAGATACGCAGTATTTT.

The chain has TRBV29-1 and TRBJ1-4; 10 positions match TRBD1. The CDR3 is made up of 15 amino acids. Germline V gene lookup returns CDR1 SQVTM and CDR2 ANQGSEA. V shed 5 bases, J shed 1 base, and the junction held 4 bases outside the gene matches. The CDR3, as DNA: TGCAGCGTTCGGGACAGGGGTTTAACTAATGAAAAACTGTTTTTT. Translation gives CSVRDRGLTNEKLFF.

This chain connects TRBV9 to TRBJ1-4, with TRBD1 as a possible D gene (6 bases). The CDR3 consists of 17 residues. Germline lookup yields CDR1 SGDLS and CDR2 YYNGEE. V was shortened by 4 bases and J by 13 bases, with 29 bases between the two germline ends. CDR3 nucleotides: TGTGCCAGCAGCCCTCCCTTACCCGGGACACCCGGGCCTCCACTGTTTTTT. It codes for CASSPPLPGTPGPPLFF.

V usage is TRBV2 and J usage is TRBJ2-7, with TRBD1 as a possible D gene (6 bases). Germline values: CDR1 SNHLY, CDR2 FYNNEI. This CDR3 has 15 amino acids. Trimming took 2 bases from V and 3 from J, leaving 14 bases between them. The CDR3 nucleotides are TGTGCCAGCAGTGAACCGGACAGAAGTTTCTACGAGCAGTACTTC. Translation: CASSEPDRSFYEQYF.

For the CDR3, the DNA is TGCGCCAGTTTACCCCAAAATGGTATCTCTGGGGCCAACGTCCTGACTTTC. Encoded protein: CASLPQNGISGANVLTF. This chain connects TRBV5-1 to TRBJ2-6; no definite D call. V was cut by 8 bases and J by 0 bases, with 18 bases left in between. Germline assignment: CDR1 SGHRS and CDR2 YFSETQ. This CDR3 has 17 amino acids.

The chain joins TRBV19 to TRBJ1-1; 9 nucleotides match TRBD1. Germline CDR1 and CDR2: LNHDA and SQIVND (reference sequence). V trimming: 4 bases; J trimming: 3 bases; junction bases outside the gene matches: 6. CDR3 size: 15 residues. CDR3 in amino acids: CASSTSGTGYTEAFF. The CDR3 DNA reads TGTGCCAGTAGTACCTCCGGGACAGGGTACACTGAAGCTTTCTTT.

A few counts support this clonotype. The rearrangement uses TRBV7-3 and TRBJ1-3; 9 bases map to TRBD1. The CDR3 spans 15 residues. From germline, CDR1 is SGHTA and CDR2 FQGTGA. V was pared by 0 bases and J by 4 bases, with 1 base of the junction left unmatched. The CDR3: CASSLTGTGGNTIYF. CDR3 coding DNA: TGTGCCAGCAGCTTAACCGGGACAGGGGGAAACACCATATATTTT.

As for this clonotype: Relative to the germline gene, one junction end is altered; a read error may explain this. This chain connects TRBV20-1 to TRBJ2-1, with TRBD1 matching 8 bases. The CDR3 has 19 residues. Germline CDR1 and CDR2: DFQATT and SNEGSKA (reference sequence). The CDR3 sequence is CCARDPWCLGQGLCDEQFF. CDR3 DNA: TGCTGTGCTAGAGATCCCTGGTGCCTCGGACAGGGTTTGTGCGATGAGCAGTTCTTC.

CDR3 sequence: CATDSGRITDTQYF. The CDR3 region has the DNA TGTGCCACCGACAGCGGGAGGATCACAGATACGCAGTATTTT. This rearrangement joins TRBV15 to TRBJ2-3, with 9 bases identical to TRBD2. With 8 bases clipped from V and 2 bases from J, the junction kept 5 bases outside the gene matches. The CDR3 is 14 amino acids. CDR1 is LNHNV, CDR2 YYDKDF, per germline (reference sequence).

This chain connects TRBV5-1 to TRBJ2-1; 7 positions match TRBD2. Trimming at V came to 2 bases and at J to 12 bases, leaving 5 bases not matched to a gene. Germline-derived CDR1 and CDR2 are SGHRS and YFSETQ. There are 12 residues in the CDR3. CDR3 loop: CASSFAPGGQFF. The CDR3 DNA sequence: TGCGCCAGCAGCTTTGCCCCGGGGGGGCAGTTCTTC.

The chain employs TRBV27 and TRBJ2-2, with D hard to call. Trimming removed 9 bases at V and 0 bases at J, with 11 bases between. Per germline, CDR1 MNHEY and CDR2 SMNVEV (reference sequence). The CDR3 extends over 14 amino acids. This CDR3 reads CASQRLPNTGELFF. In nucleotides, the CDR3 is TGTGCCAGTCAAAGGCTTCCGAACACCGGGGAGCTGTTTTTT.

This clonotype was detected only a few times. CDR3 sequence: CASSLVGTSGLISYNEQFF. DNA for the CDR3: TGCGCCAGCAGCTTGGTGGGCACTAGCGGGCTTATCTCCTACAATGAGCAGTTCTTC. The V and J genes are TRBV5-1 and TRBJ2-1, with 9 bases fitting TRBD2. The V and J ends lost 0 bases and 0 bases, in that order; junction bases with no gene match: 10. The CDR3 is made up of 19 amino acids. The germline V gene encodes CDR1 SGHRS and CDR2 YFSETQ. Full variable domain (outside the CDR3, taken from reference TRBV5-1 and TRBJ2-1): KAGVTQTPRYLIKTRGQQVTLSCSPISGHRSVSWYQQTPGQGLQFLFEYFSETQRNKGNFPGRFSGRQFSNSRSEMNVSTLELGDSALYLCASSLVGTSGLISYNEQFFGPGTRLTVL.

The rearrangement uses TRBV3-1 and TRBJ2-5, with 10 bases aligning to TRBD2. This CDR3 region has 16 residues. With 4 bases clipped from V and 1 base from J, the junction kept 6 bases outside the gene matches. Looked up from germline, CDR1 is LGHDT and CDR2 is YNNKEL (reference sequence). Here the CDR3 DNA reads TGTGCCAGCAGCCTACCTAGCGGGAGTCCCCAAGAGACCCAGTACTTC. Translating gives CASSLPSGSPQETQYF.

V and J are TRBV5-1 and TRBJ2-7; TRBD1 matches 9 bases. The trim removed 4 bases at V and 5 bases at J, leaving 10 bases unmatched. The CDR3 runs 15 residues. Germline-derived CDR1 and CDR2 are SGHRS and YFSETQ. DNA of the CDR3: TGCGCCAGCAGCAGGGACAGGGTAGCCGGCCACGAGCAGTACTTC. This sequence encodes CASSRDRVAGHEQYF.

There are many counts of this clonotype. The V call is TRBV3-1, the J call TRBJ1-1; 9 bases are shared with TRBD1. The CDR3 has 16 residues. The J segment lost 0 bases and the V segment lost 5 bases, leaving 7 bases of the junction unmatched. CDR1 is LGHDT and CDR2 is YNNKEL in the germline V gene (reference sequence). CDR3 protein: CASSAGWTGVNTEAFF. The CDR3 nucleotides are TGTGCCAGCAGCGCAGGATGGACAGGGGTGAACACTGAAGCTTTCTTT.

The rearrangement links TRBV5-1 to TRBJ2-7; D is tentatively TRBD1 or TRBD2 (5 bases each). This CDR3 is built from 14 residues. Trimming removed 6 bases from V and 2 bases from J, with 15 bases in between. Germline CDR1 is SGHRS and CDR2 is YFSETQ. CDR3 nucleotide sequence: TGCGCCAGCAACCGCAGGGACGGTACCTACGAGCAGTACTTC. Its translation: CASNRRDGTYEQYF.

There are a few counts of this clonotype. CDR3 region: CASSLNRGVSYEQYF. DNA for the CDR3: TGCGCCAGCAGCTTGAACAGGGGGGTGTCCTACGAGCAGTACTTC. The chain is built from TRBV5-1 and TRBJ2-7; TRBD1 agrees at 8 bases. Germline CDR1 reads SGHRS; CDR2 reads YFSETQ. J lost 1 base, V lost 1 base, and 4 bases had no gene match. The CDR3 sequence is 15 residues long.

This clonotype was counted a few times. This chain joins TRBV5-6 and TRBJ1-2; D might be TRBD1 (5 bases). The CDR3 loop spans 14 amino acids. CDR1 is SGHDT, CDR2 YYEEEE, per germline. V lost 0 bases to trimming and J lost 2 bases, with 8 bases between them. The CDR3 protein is CASSLGDSNYGYTF. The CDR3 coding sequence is TGTGCCAGCAGCTTGGGAGACAGCAACTATGGCTACACCTTC.

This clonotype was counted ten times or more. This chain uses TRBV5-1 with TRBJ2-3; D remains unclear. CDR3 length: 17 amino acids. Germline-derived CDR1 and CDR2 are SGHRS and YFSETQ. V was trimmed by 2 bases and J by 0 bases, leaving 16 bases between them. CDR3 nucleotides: TGCGCCAGCAGCTTTTGGCAGTACGGGTCTAGCACAGATACGCAGTATTTT. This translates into CASSFWQYGSSTDTQYF.

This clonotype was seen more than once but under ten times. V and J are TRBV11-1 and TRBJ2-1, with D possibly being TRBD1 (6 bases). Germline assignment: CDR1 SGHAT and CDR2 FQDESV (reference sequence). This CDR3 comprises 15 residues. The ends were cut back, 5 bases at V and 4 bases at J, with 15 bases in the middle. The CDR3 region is CASSGGGRSYNEQFF. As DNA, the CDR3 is TGTGCCAGCAGCGGTGGGGGCCGGTCGTACAATGAGCAGTTCTTC.

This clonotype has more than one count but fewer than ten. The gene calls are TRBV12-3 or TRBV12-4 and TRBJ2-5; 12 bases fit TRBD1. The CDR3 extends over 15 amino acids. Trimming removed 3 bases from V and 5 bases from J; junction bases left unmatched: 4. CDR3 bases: TGTGCCAGCAGTTTGAGGGACAGGGGGCTTGAGACCCAGTACTTC. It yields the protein CASSLRDRGLETQYF.

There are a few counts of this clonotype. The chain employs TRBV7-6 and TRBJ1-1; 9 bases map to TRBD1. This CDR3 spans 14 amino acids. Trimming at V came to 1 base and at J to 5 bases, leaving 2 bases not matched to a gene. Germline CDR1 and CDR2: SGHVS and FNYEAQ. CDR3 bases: TGTGCCAGCAGCTTAGTGGGACAGGGAACTGAAGCTTTCTTT. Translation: CASSLVGQGTEAFF.

The DNA of the CDR3 is TGCAGTGCTAGAAGGCGGCTAGAGGGCCAGTTCTTC. Translated: CSARRRLEGQFF. This chain connects TRBV20-1 to TRBJ2-1; a possible D gene is TRBD2 (5 bases). Germline values: CDR1 DFQATT, CDR2 SNEGSKA (reference sequence). The CDR3 length is 12 residues. Trimming left V 2 bases short and J 13 bases short, with 15 bases between.

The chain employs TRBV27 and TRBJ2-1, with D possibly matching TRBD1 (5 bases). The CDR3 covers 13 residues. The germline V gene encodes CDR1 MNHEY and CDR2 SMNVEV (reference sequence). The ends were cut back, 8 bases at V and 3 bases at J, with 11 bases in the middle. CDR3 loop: CASGWGLYNEQFF. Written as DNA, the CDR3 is TGTGCCAGCGGCTGGGGCCTCTACAATGAGCAGTTCTTC.

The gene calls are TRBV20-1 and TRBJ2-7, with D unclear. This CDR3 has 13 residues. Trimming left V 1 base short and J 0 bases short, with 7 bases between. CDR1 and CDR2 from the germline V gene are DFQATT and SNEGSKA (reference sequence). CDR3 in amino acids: CSARVLYSYEQYF. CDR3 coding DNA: TGCAGTGCTAGAGTGCTTTACTCCTACGAGCAGTACTTC.

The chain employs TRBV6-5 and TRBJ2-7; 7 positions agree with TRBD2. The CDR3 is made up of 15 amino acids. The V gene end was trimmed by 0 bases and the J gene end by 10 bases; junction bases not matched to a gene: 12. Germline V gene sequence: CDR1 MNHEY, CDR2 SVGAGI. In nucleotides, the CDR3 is TGTGCCAGCAGTTACTCGACTGGCGGGAGATCGGAACAGTACTTC. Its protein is CASSYSTGGRSEQYF.